The 20 T cell receptor beta chains below were found in one sample sequenced in a study of blood T cell repertoires in COVID-19. The assay was immunoSEQ multiplex PCR, and TCRdb's table has in-frame clones only and misses some. The sample includes approximately 290,000 clones, approximately 85% seen only once; the top ten take 4% to 4.5%. The sequenced sample was PBMCs or T cells enriched from blood (not recorded which). These receptors were taken from a woman aged 25 to 39 who had recovered from COVID-19.

The chain recombines TRBV4-1 with TRBJ2-2; TRBD1 matches 8 bases. Germline CDR1 is MGHRA and CDR2 is YSYEKL. CDR3 length: 16 amino acids. V lost 4 bases and J lost 1; bases outside the gene matches: 5. The CDR3 sequence: CASSPRGTGNTGELFF. As DNA, the CDR3 is TGCGCCAGCAGCCCCCGAGGGACAGGGAACACCGGGGAGCTGTTTTTT.

The J gene is TRBJ1-5, the V gene TRBV27, with TRBD1 as a possible D gene (6 bases). Germline V lookup: CDR1 MNHEY, CDR2 SMNVEV (reference sequence). Trimming removed 5 bases from V and 2 bases from J, with 19 bases in between. This CDR3 has 17 amino acids. This CDR3 is CASSPTGGQLGNQPQHF. CDR3 nucleotides: TGTGCCAGCAGTCCAACGGGCGGACAGTTGGGCAATCAGCCCCAGCATTTT.

A single count supports this clone. This rearrangement joins TRBV19 to TRBJ2-7; D remains ambiguous. Trimming removed 5 bases from V and 1 base from J, with 15 bases in between. The germline V gene encodes CDR1 LNHDA and CDR2 SQIVND (reference sequence). This CDR3 has 15 amino acids. The CDR3 sequence is CASSYTHSSSYEQYF. The CDR3 coding sequence is TGTGCCAGTAGTTACACCCATTCATCGTCCTACGAGCAGTACTTC.

This rearrangement joins TRBV28 to TRBJ1-1; 9 bases are a match to TRBD1. The V and J ends lost 6 bases and 8 bases, in that order; junction bases with no gene match: 13. Germline V lookup: CDR1 MDHEN, CDR2 SYDVKM. The CDR3 totals 15 residues. The CDR3 reads CASRNRGRTKGEAFF. The CDR3 coding sequence is TGTGCCAGCAGAAACAGGGGGCGGACCAAAGGGGAAGCTTTCTTT.

V gene TRBV7-9 combines with J gene TRBJ2-7; the D is unclear. There are 15 residues in the CDR3. Trimming cost V 5 bases and J 2 bases, with 16 bases left between them. Germline CDR1 is SEHNR and CDR2 is FQNEAQ (reference sequence). In DNA, the CDR3 is TGTGCCAGCAGCCCTAATCTTAACAGACCCTACGAGCAGTACTTC. It encodes CASSPNLNRPYEQYF. The variable domain in full, completed from reference TRBV7-9 and TRBJ2-7, reads DTGVSQNPRHKITKRGQNVTFRCDPISEHNRLYWYRQTLGQGPEFLTYFQNEAQLEKSRLLSDRFSAERPKGSFSTLEIQRTEQGDSAMYLCASSPNLNRPYEQYFGPGTRLTVT.

The rearrangement links TRBV6-5 to TRBJ2-1, with TRBD1 identical over 7 bases. V trimming: 4 bases; J trimming: 2 bases; junction bases outside the gene matches: 5. The V gene's germline CDR1 is MNHEY and CDR2 SVGAGI. The CDR3 is 15 amino acids. Here the CDR3 DNA reads TGTGCCAGCAGTTCGACAGGGAATCCCTACAATGAGCAGTTCTTC. It codes for CASSSTGNPYNEQFF.

This clone was detected once. The chain uses TRBV3-1 (or the pseudogene TRBV3-2) and TRBJ1-3; TRBD1 matches 7 bases. Germline lookup yields CDR1 LGHDT and CDR2 YNNKEL (reference sequence). The CDR3 is 15 amino acids. Trimming removed 4 bases from V and 1 base from J; junction bases left unmatched: 4. CDR3 loop: CASSPDRFSGNTIYF. Written as DNA, the CDR3 is TGTGCCAGCAGCCCGGACAGGTTTTCTGGAAACACCATATATTTT.

This chain joins TRBV5-1 and TRBJ1-2; the match to TRBD1 covers 7 bases. The CDR3 covers 13 residues. Germline values: CDR1 SGHRS, CDR2 YFSETQ. J gave up 6 bases and V 3 bases, and 5 bases lay outside the gene matches. The CDR3: CASSSGGRDGYTF. DNA of the CDR3: TGCGCCAGCAGCTCAGGGGGTCGAGATGGCTACACCTTC.

The chain is built from TRBV6-5 and TRBJ2-1; D unresolved. Germline lookup yields CDR1 MNHEY and CDR2 SVGAGI. The CDR3 spans 11 residues. V lost 6 bases, J lost 5 bases, and 5 bases lay in between. The CDR3 sequence is CASSLNNEQFF. CDR3 nucleotide sequence: TGTGCCAGCAGCCTTAACAATGAGCAGTTCTTC.

J is TRBJ2-1 and V is TRBV7-8; possible D gene TRBD1, 6 bases. Germline values: CDR1 SGHVS, CDR2 FQNEAQ. V was trimmed by 7 bases and J by 6 bases, leaving 16 bases between them. CDR3 length equals 14 residues. Here the CDR3 reads CASTLRGTSNEQFF. CDR3 in DNA: TGTGCCAGCACCCTTAGGGGGACCAGCAATGAGCAGTTCTTC.

The gene calls are TRBV5-1 and TRBJ2-7, with 8 bases identical to TRBD2. The CDR3 is made up of 13 amino acids. Germline V gene sequence: CDR1 SGHRS, CDR2 YFSETQ. The J segment lost 5 bases and the V segment lost 4 bases, leaving 5 bases of the junction unmatched. The CDR3 bases are TGCGCCAGCAGCCACGGGGGGGCCAACGAGCAGTACTTC. Translating gives CASSHGGANEQYF.

This clone was recorded only once. The chain couples TRBV4-1 to TRBJ2-3; 9 nucleotides align to TRBD2. The J segment lost 1 base and the V segment lost 4 bases, leaving 6 bases of the junction unmatched. The length of the CDR3 is 16 residues. Germline V gene sequence: CDR1 MGHRA, CDR2 YSYEKL. Here the CDR3 DNA reads TGCGCCAGCAGCCCCCGGGCTAGCGGGGGCACAGATACGCAGTATTTT. Translation gives CASSPRASGGTDTQYF.

The genes are TRBV3-1 (or the pseudogene TRBV3-2) and TRBJ1-1, with 11 nucleotides matching TRBD1. Trimming removed 0 bases from V and 4 bases from J; junction bases left unmatched: 1. From germline, CDR1 is LGHDT and CDR2 YNNKEL (reference sequence). The CDR3 length is 15 residues. The CDR3 loop reads CASSQEGTGGTEAFF. CDR3 nucleotide sequence: TGTGCCAGCAGCCAAGAGGGGACAGGGGGCACTGAAGCTTTCTTT.

The chain recombines TRBV7-8 with TRBJ2-7; D unclear. Germline CDR1 SGHVS, CDR2 FQNEAQ. This CDR3 spans 12 amino acids. The V gene lost 0 bases and the J gene lost 4 bases, with 4 bases spanning the gap. Here the CDR3 DNA reads TGTGCCAGCAGCTTAGCGGAGTACGAGCAGTACTTC. Protein sequence: CASSLAEYEQYF.

About this clone itself: At one boundary the junction diverges from the germline segment, which might be a read error. This rearrangement joins TRBV11-2 to TRBJ1-4, with a tentative D call TRBD1 (5 bases). CDR1 SGHAT and CDR2 FQNNGV come from the germline V gene. The CDR3 loop spans 14 amino acids. CDR3 loop: CASSLDSGAGHGIF. CDR3 nucleotide sequence: TGTGCCAGCAGCTTAGATAGCGGGGCAGGGCACGGGATTTTT. Complete variable domain (other parts from reference TRBV11-2 and TRBJ1-4): EAGVAQSPRYKIIEKRQSVAFWCNPISGHATLYWYQQILGQGPKLLIQFQNNGVVDDSQLPKDRFSAERLKGVDSTLKIQPAKLEDSAVYLCASSLDSGAGHGIFGSGTQLSVL.

The V gene is TRBV28, the J gene TRBJ2-3; 10 nucleotides align to TRBD2. The CDR3 extends over 15 amino acids. V shed 7 bases, J shed 3 bases, and the junction held 7 bases outside the gene matches. The germline V gene has CDR1 MDHEN and CDR2 SYDVKM. The CDR3: CASTPGLARTDTQYF. The CDR3 coding sequence is TGTGCCAGCACCCCGGGACTAGCGAGAACAGATACGCAGTATTTT.

About this clone itself: The same CDR3 arises from other DNA sequences in this sample as well. The V and J genes are TRBV6-5 and TRBJ2-7; 10 nucleotides match TRBD1. Germline CDR1 is MNHEY and CDR2 is SVGAGI. The CDR3 runs 16 residues. J was trimmed by 7 bases and V by 0 bases; bases with no gene match: 9. The chain's CDR3 is CASSYSTGTGVREQYF. The CDR3 DNA is TGTGCCAGCAGTTACTCGACCGGGACAGGGGTACGGGAGCAGTACTTC.

The rearrangement uses TRBV28 and TRBJ1-2, with D perhaps TRBD1 (5 bases). CDR1 is MDHEN and CDR2 is SYDVKM in the germline V gene. This CDR3 spans 17 amino acids. V lost 7 bases, J lost 4 bases, and 25 bases lay in between. CDR3 amino acids: CASIKLLIGDGRYGYTF. The CDR3 DNA sequence: TGTGCCAGCATAAAATTGTTGATAGGGGATGGTCGCTATGGCTACACCTTC.

This chain links TRBV5-6 with TRBJ1-1; D perhaps matches TRBD1 (5 bases). CDR3 size: 12 residues. V gave up 3 bases and J gave up 8 bases, with 11 bases separating them. CDR1 and CDR2 from the germline V gene are SGHDT and YYEEEE. As DNA, the CDR3 is TGTGCCAGCAGCTCTGGGGCACGGGAAGCTTTCTTT. Its translation: CASSSGAREAFF.

This chain joins TRBV6-5 and TRBJ2-1; D is perhaps TRBD2 (7 bases). The germline CDR1 and CDR2 sequences are MNHEY and SVGAGI. CDR3 size: 12 residues. Trimming shortened V by 7 bases and J by 16 bases, and 20 bases separated the two germline ends. The DNA for the CDR3 is TGTGCCAGCAACCCGGGGGGCGGGAGACCTTTCTTC. Translated: CASNPGGGRPFF.